A selection of T cell receptor beta chains follows, all from one sample in a study of siplizumab effects on memory and regulatory T cells. Using immunoSEQ multiplex PCR, the repertoire was profiled, and TCRdb retains in-frame clones only, with some absent. The sample has over 60,000 clones, more than 80% seen once. Sequencing was carried out using CD8+ T cells sorted from blood. All receptors derive from a human donor in good health. Both conserved end residues are part of each CDR3. The D gene is left open where the match is weak. Only some rows state a clone size, as once, few, many or a class for expanded clones.

V,D,size,J,DNA,CDR3
TRBV27,.,.,TRBJ2-3,TGTGCCAGCAGTTTATCAATTCGTATGGGGGGAGATACGCAGTATTTT,CASSLSIRMGGDTQYF
TRBV6-5,.,.,TRBJ2-7,TGTGCCAGCAGAGTAACCGGGACACATTCCTACGAGCAGTACTTC,CASRVTGTHSYEQYF
TRBV4-2,.,.,TRBJ1-1,TGTGCCAGCAGCCAAGAAAGGGGGGACACTGAAGCTTTCTTT,CASSQERGDTEAFF
TRBV6-5,.,few,TRBJ1-1,TGTGCCAGCACCTTACAAGGGAACACTGAAGCTTTCTTT,CASTLQGNTEAFF
TRBV6-1,TRBD1,.,TRBJ1-5,TGTGCCAGCAGTGCGGAACAGGGGGCCGGCAATCAGCCCCAGCATTTT,CASSAEQGAGNQPQHF
TRBV9,TRBD1,.,TRBJ2-1,TGTGCCAGCAGTTCCCGGGCCGTTTTTTGGACAGGGCAGAGCAATGAGCAGTTCTTC,CASSSRAVFWTGQSNEQFF
TRBV5-4,TRBD1,.,TRBJ2-2,TGTGCCAGCAGGTGGTCGACAGGGCTTGTATCGAACACCGGGGAGCTGTTTTTT,CASRWSTGLVSNTGELFF
TRBV4-1,.,.,TRBJ2-3,TGCGCCAGCAGTAGTTGGGCGGATGGCACAGATACGCAGTATTTT,CASSSWADGTDTQYF
TRBV7-9,.,few,TRBJ1-3,TGTGCCAGCAGCCCCAACCGGGACACCTACTCTGGAAACACCATATATTTT,CASSPNRDTYSGNTIYF
TRBV5-6,TRBD1,.,TRBJ2-5,TGTGCCAGCAGCTGGGACAGGCGGGAGACCCAGTACTTC,CASSWDRRETQYF
TRBV19,.,once,TRBJ2-2,TGTGCCAGTAGTGTGCGGTCGTCCGGGGAGCTGTTTTTT,CASSVRSSGELFF
TRBV7-9,.,.,TRBJ1-2,TGTGCCAGCAGCTACCGGACAAAAGTGTACGACTACACCTTC,CASSYRTKVYDYTF
TRBV4-1,.,.,TRBJ1-6,TGCGCCAGCAGCCAAGACCGGTGGGATTTCGGTAATTCACCCCTCCACTTT,CASSQDRWDFGNSPLHF
TRBV19,TRBD2,.,TRBJ2-1,TGTGCCAGTAGTTTGACTAGCGGGAGGGCCGGGGATGAGCAGTTCTTC,CASSLTSGRAGDEQFF
TRBV9,TRBD2,.,TRBJ2-2,TGTGCCAGCAGCGGAGGGGTCGGGTCTAGCGGGCCCACCATTTCCGGGGAGCTGTTTTTT,CASSGGVGSSGPTISGELFF
TRBV6-4,TRBD2,.,TRBJ2-1,TGTGCCAGCAGTGAAGGACTAGCGGGGGGGACCCCTTGGGACAATGAGCAGTTCTTC,CASSEGLAGGTPWDNEQFF
TRBV4-1,.,once,TRBJ2-3,TGCGCCAGCAGCCAAGCAATAACGGGGGTTAATACGCAGTATTTT,CASSQAITGVNTQYF
TRBV4-1,.,few,TRBJ1-5,TGCGCCAGCAGCCAAGTTAGCAATCAGCCCCAGCATTTT,CASSQVSNQPQHF
TRBV27,.,.,TRBJ2-1,TGTGCCAGCAGTCTTAGGGGGCCGCGGGGTGAGCAGTTCTTC,CASSLRGPRGEQFF